What follows is one T cell receptor (beta chain) and its context. The data derive from a study of blood T cell repertoires in COVID-19. Clones were read by immunoSEQ multiplex PCR, and TCRdb kept only the in-frame ones, dropping some. The sample lists around 480,000 clones, around 88% occurring once. This CDR3 has 15 residues. V was clipped by 5 bases and J by 4 bases; unmatched bases: 6. CDR1 and CDR2 from the germline V gene are LGHNT and FRNRAP. The genes are TRBV12-5 and TRBJ1-5; 9 nucleotides line up with TRBD1. The sequencing input was peripheral blood. This clonotype was sampled from a woman aged 50 to 60 with COVID-19, enrolled during active disease. CDR3 sequence (DNA): TGTGCTAGTGGTCCAGGTGGGACAGGGAATCAGCCCCAGCATTTT. Encoded protein: CASGPGGTGNQPQHF.